These 14 T cell receptor beta chains came from one sample sequenced in a study of T cells after yellow fever vaccination. TCRdb analysed the 5' RACE reads with MiXCR anew, one entry per CDR3 protein. The sample has 400,000 or so distinct CDR3 sequences, more than 9% seen once. The sequencing here drew on PBMCs, taken on the day of the first yellow fever vaccination. These receptors came from a young man who received the YFV17D yellow fever vaccine.

In this sample, this clonotype turned up a few times. This chain uses TRBV9 with TRBJ2-3; 9 bases are shared with TRBD2. J lost 5 bases, V lost 2 bases, and 12 bases had no gene match. The CDR3 runs 17 residues. The V gene's germline CDR1 is SGDLS and CDR2 YYNGEE. The CDR3 DNA follows: TGTGCCAGCAGCGTGACCCCCCTAGCGGGGTACAAAGATACGCAGTATTTT. Translating it yields CASSVTPLAGYKDTQYF.

This clonotype was seen at least ten times. The rearrangement uses TRBV18 and TRBJ1-2; no clear D. In germline, CDR1 is KGHSH, CDR2 LQKENI. The CDR3 contains 14 residues. V was pared by 1 base and J by 8 bases, with 14 bases between. CDR3 bases: TGTGCCAGCTCACCACGTCAGGTTGCGGAAGGCTACACCTTC. Residues: CASSPRQVAEGYTF. The whole variable domain, filled in from reference TRBV18 and TRBJ1-2, reads NAGVMQNPRHLVRRRGQEARLRCSPMKGHSHVYWYRQLPEEGLKFMVYLQKENIIDESGMPKERFSAEFPKEGPSILRIQQVVRGDSAAYFCASSPRQVAEGYTFGSGTRLTVV.

This clonotype came up a few times. The chain has TRBV6-1 and TRBJ2-1; 15 nucleotides match TRBD2. Germline lookup yields CDR1 MNHNS and CDR2 SASEGT. The CDR3 is made up of 16 amino acids. V was pared by 7 bases and J by 8 bases, with 9 bases of the junction left unmatched. In DNA, the CDR3 is TGTGCCAGCAAAGGACTAGCGGGGGGGCCAAGGGATGAGCAGTTCTTC. It yields the protein CASKGLAGGPRDEQFF.

The CDR3 loop is CASSLTGSPYNEQFF. In DNA, the CDR3 is TGTGCCAGCAGCCTGACAGGGAGTCCCTACAATGAGCAGTTCTTC. The chain employs TRBV7-9 and TRBJ2-1; TRBD1 matches 7 bases. This CDR3 is 15 amino acids long. Germline CDR1 and CDR2: SEHNR and FQNEAQ (reference sequence). The trim removed 5 bases at V and 2 bases at J, leaving 6 bases unmatched.

The chain uses TRBV19 and TRBJ1-4; D not certain. The V end was cut by 5 bases, the J end by 8 bases, with 9 bases between. The CDR3 spans 12 residues. Germline V lookup: CDR1 LNHDA, CDR2 SQIVND (reference sequence). CDR3 coding DNA: TGTGCCAGTAGTCCAGCGTCGGAAAAACTGTTTTTT. Translated: CASSPASEKLFF.

The J gene is TRBJ1-6, the V gene TRBV9; tentatively, D is TRBD1 (5 bases). Trimming removed 2 bases at V and 11 bases at J, with 17 bases between. From germline, CDR1 is SGDLS and CDR2 YYNGEE. CDR3 size: 15 residues. CDR3 residues: CASSVEQGSYAPLHF. The CDR3 region has the DNA TGTGCCAGCAGCGTGGAGCAGGGAAGTTATGCACCCCTCCACTTT.

This clonotype has just a few counts. V is TRBV30 and J is TRBJ1-5; D is unresolved. The V gene's germline CDR1 is GTSNPN and CDR2 SVGIG (reference sequence). The V gene lost 0 bases and the J gene lost 3 bases, with 6 bases spanning the gap. The CDR3 loop spans 13 amino acids. The CDR3 DNA sequence: TGTGCCTGGAGTGTAACCCCCAATCAGCCCCAGCATTTT. Its translation is CAWSVTPNQPQHF.

This clonotype was counted a few times. V is TRBV5-1 and J is TRBJ2-2; D not certain. Germline values: CDR1 SGHRS, CDR2 YFSETQ. Trimming shortened V by 0 bases and J by 6 bases, and 9 bases separated the two germline ends. This CDR3 is built from 14 residues. The chain's CDR3 is CASSLEWGSGELFF. In DNA, the CDR3 is TGCGCCAGCAGCTTGGAGTGGGGTTCCGGGGAGCTGTTTTTT.

In this sample, this clonotype turned up many times. The chain links TRBV4-2 to TRBJ1-2; D not certain. Germline-derived CDR1 and CDR2 are LGHNA and YNFKEQ. This CDR3 comprises 16 residues. The V end lost 2 bases, the J end lost 2 bases, and 15 bases lay between the germline ends. The chain's CDR3 is CASSQLSGSLNYGYTF. The CDR3 DNA follows: TGTGCCAGCAGCCAACTATCCGGGAGCCTAAACTATGGCTACACCTTC.

The table lists this clonotype with a few counts. The gene calls are TRBV28 and TRBJ2-2; D could derive from TRBD1 or TRBD2 (6 bases each). Germline loops: CDR1 MDHEN, CDR2 SYDVKM. CDR3 length equals 15 residues. V was trimmed by 8 bases and J by 6 bases, leaving 19 bases between them. CDR3 residues: CASYTGASVAGELFF. Written as DNA, the CDR3 is TGTGCCAGCTATACGGGGGCATCGGTGGCCGGGGAGCTGTTTTTT.

This clonotype appeared a few times. This chain links TRBV12-3 or TRBV12-4 with TRBJ2-1, with TRBD1 matching 10 bases. The CDR3 runs 14 residues. J was trimmed by 10 bases and V by 8 bases; bases with no gene match: 11. CDR3 region: CASRLGTGVWEQFF. In nucleotides, the CDR3 is TGTGCCAGCCGGCTCGGGACAGGGGTTTGGGAGCAGTTCTTC.

The rearrangement links TRBV10-3 to TRBJ2-2; D call uncertain. Deletions cut 3 bases from V and 4 bases from J, with 15 bases between. The CDR3 is 16 residues long. Germline V CDR1 and CDR2: ENHRY, SYGVKD. CDR3 sequence: CAISDLRFVATGELFF. DNA of the CDR3: TGTGCCATCAGTGATCTACGATTCGTTGCCACCGGGGAGCTGTTTTTT.

The chain recombines TRBV7-9 with TRBJ2-7; 7 positions match TRBD1. This CDR3 comprises 16 residues. Germline loops: CDR1 SEHNR, CDR2 FQNEAQ (reference sequence). V lost 5 bases and J lost 4; bases outside the gene matches: 14. The DNA of the CDR3 is TGTGCCAGCAGCCCCGACCTAGGGACAGCAGGGTACGAGCAGTACTTC. As protein: CASSPDLGTAGYEQYF. Full variable domain (missing parts from reference TRBV7-9 and TRBJ2-7): DTGVSQNPRHKITKRGQNVTFRCDPISEHNRLYWYRQTLGQGPEFLTYFQNEAQLEKSRLLSDRFSAERPKGSFSTLEIQRTEQGDSAMYLCASSPDLGTAGYEQYFGPGTRLTVT.

This clonotype was seen only a few times. The chain couples TRBV5-1 to TRBJ2-3, with 7 bases identical to TRBD1. Trimming removed 2 bases from V and 2 bases from J; junction bases left unmatched: 8. The CDR3 length is 16 residues. Germline lookup yields CDR1 SGHRS and CDR2 YFSETQ. CDR3 nucleotides: TGCGCCAGCAGCTTAGCAGGGGACAGCTACACAGATACGCAGTATTTT. This sequence encodes CASSLAGDSYTDTQYF. Drawing the rest from reference TRBV5-1 and TRBJ2-3, the complete variable domain is KAGVTQTPRYLIKTRGQQVTLSCSPISGHRSVSWYQQTPGQGLQFLFEYFSETQRNKGNFPGRFSGRQFSNSRSEMNVSTLELGDSALYLCASSLAGDSYTDTQYFGPGTRLTVL.